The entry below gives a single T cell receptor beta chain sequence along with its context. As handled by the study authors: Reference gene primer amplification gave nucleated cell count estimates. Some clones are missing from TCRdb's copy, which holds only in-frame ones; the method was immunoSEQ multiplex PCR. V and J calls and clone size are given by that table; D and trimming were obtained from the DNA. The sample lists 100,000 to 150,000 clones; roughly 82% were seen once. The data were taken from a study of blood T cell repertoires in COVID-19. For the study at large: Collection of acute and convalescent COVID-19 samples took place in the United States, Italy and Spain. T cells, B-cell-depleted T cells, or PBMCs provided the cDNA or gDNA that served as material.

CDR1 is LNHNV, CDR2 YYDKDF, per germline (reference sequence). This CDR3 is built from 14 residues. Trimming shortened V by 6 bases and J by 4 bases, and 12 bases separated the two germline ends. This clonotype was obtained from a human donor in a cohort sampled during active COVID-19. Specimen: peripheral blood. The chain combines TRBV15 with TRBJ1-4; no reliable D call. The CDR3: CATRVDGNNEKLFF. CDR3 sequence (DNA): TGTGCCACCAGGGTCGACGGGAATAATGAAAAACTGTTTTTT.